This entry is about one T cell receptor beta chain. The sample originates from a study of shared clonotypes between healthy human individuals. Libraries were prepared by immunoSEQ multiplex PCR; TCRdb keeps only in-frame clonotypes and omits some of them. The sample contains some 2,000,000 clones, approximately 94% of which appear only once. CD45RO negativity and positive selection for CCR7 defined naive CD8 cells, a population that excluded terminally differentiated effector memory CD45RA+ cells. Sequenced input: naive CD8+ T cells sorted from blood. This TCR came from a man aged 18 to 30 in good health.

The CDR3 spells CASSGTVNYGYTF. CDR3 DNA sequence: TGTGCCAGCAGTGGGACAGTTAACTATGGCTACACCTTC. The V and J genes are TRBV6-6 and TRBJ1-2, with 7 bases identical to TRBD1. The CDR3 has 13 amino acids. Germline loops: CDR1 MNHNY, CDR2 SVGAGI (reference sequence). The junction had 1 base not matched to a gene; V was cut back by 5 bases and J by 1 base.